Following are 11 T cell receptor beta chains from one sample sequenced in a study of blood T cells in healthy people across ages. Then a second PCR, running about 6 to 12 cycles, was carried out with a sample-barcoded 5' primer and a J-beta primer mix. TCRdb called the 5' RACE reads again in MiXCR, with one record for every CDR3 protein. The sample lists some 640,000 distinct CDR3 sequences, approximately 50% seen once, with roughly 31% in the top ten. Sequencing was performed on blood. The source of these receptors is a woman aged 55-75 years in good health.

The genes are TRBV10-2 and TRBJ1-5, with 10 positions matching TRBD1. The CDR3 has 14 residues. J lost 4 bases, V lost 4 bases, and 1 base had no gene match. Germline V gene sequence: CDR1 WSHSY, CDR2 SAAADI. DNA for the CDR3: TGCGCCAGCAGTGGGGACAGGGGTAATCAGCCCCAGCATTTT. Its translation: CASSGDRGNQPQHF.

This clonotype came up many times. The chain couples TRBV9 to TRBJ2-5, with 10 bases lining up with TRBD2. Trimming at V came to 4 bases and at J to 4 bases, leaving 10 bases not matched to a gene. The CDR3 is 16 residues long. The V gene's germline CDR1 is SGDLS and CDR2 YYNGEE. This CDR3 reads CASSPRSAGGGETQYF. In DNA, the CDR3 is TGTGCCAGCAGCCCCAGGTCAGCGGGAGGGGGAGAGACCCAGTACTTC.

V and J are TRBV7-2 and TRBJ2-1; no definite D call. Trimming shortened V by 3 bases and J by 10 bases, and 10 bases separated the two germline ends. The CDR3 spans 12 residues. Germline assignment: CDR1 SGHTA and CDR2 FQGNSA. CDR3 in amino acids: CASSLRWQEQFF. DNA of the CDR3: TGTGCCAGCAGCTTGAGGTGGCAGGAGCAGTTCTTC.

In its sample, this clonotype was seen many times. This rearrangement joins TRBV9 to TRBJ1-1; maybe TRBD1 (5 bases). CDR3 length: 15 amino acids. The germline V gene encodes CDR1 SGDLS and CDR2 YYNGEE. V was shortened by 0 bases and J by 0 bases, with 9 bases between the two germline ends. The CDR3 sequence is CASSVGGAVNTEAFF. The CDR3 nucleotides read TGTGCCAGCAGCGTAGGCGGGGCCGTGAACACTGAAGCTTTCTTT.

This clonotype has more than one count but fewer than ten. The gene calls are TRBV18 and TRBJ2-7; D call uncertain. The CDR3 length is 14 residues. The germline CDR1 and CDR2 sequences are KGHSH and LQKENI. V shed 2 bases and J shed 0 bases, with 8 bases lying between them. The CDR3 coding sequence is TGTGCCAGCTCACCAGGGGTAAGCTCCTACGAGCAGTACTTC. Protein sequence: CASSPGVSSYEQYF.

The genes are TRBV7-2 and TRBJ2-1, with no clear D. Trimming removed 4 bases from V and 8 bases from J, with 12 bases in between. Germline V gene data show CDR1 as SGHTA and CDR2 as FQGNSA. The CDR3 spans 13 residues. The CDR3, as DNA: TGTGCCAGCAGCTACATACTTTATGATGAGCAGTTCTTC. Residues: CASSYILYDEQFF.

The CDR3 is CATSAKGYGEKLFF. The CDR3 nucleotides read TGTGCCACCAGTGCGAAGGGTTATGGTGAAAAACTGTTTTTT. This chain links TRBV24-1 with TRBJ1-4; no clear D. CDR3 length: 14 amino acids. The V end lost 5 bases, the J end lost 7 bases, and 13 bases lay between the germline ends. Germline-derived CDR1 and CDR2 are KGHDR and SFDVKD.

The chain joins TRBV5-1 to TRBJ2-7; the match to TRBD2 covers 7 bases. Germline CDR1 is SGHRS and CDR2 is YFSETQ. The J segment lost 3 bases and the V segment lost 0 bases, leaving 6 bases of the junction unmatched. There are 15 residues in the CDR3. In DNA, the CDR3 is TGCGCCAGCAGCTTGGCCGGGGGGATCAACTACGAGCAGTACTTC. Protein product: CASSLAGGINYEQYF. Using reference TRBV5-1 and TRBJ2-7 for the parts outside the CDR3, the full variable domain is KAGVTQTPRYLIKTRGQQVTLSCSPISGHRSVSWYQQTPGQGLQFLFEYFSETQRNKGNFPGRFSGRQFSNSRSEMNVSTLELGDSALYLCASSLAGGINYEQYFGPGTRLTVT.

This clonotype turned up a few times. V usage is TRBV24-1 and J usage is TRBJ2-3; 7 bases fit TRBD1. Trimming cost V 2 bases and J 3 bases; bases outside gene matches: 7. Germline assignment: CDR1 KGHDR and CDR2 SFDVKD. This CDR3 spans 16 amino acids. In DNA form, the CDR3 reads TGTGCCACCAGTGATTCACAGGGGCGGACGACAGATACGCAGTATTTT. Translating gives CATSDSQGRTTDTQYF.

This sequence joins TRBV5-6 and TRBJ2-3; D unclear. Deletions cut 1 base from V and 5 bases from J, with 11 bases between. Germline CDR1 reads SGHDT; CDR2 reads YYEEEE. The CDR3 spans 14 residues. The CDR3 here is CASSLLHPGDTQYF. CDR3 DNA: TGTGCCAGCAGCTTGCTTCACCCGGGAGATACGCAGTATTTT.

The chain has TRBV30 and TRBJ2-5; D is unclear. V was pared by 5 bases and J by 3 bases, with 13 bases between. The CDR3 loop spans 13 amino acids. Germline V gene sequence: CDR1 GTSNPN, CDR2 SVGIG (reference sequence). The CDR3 is CAWAAQREETQYF. In DNA form, the CDR3 reads TGTGCCTGGGCCGCTCAAAGGGAAGAGACCCAGTACTTC.